The rows below give T cell receptor beta chains drawn from one sample of a study of cytomegalovirus exposure and HLA in healthy donors. Here immunoSEQ multiplex PCR was the method, and the copy in TCRdb shows in-frame clones only, minus some. The sample has about 180,000 clones, around 80% seen once. The sample comprised PBMCs. Receptors were obtained from a man younger than 30 in good health and CMV-seronegative. Both conserved end residues are part of each CDR3. The order of the fields is V gene, D gene, J gene, clone size, CDR3 DNA, CDR3 protein. D genes are given only for firm matches. Rows may omit the clone size; those that give it use once, few, many or a size class.

TRBV9,-,TRBJ2-5,-,TGTGCCAGCAGCTCCAGCCAGAGGTTGGAGACCCAGTACTTC,CASSSSQRLETQYF
TRBV5-1,-,TRBJ2-7,-,TGCGCCAGCCGTTCCCCAGGGCGATCCTACGAGCAGTACTTC,CASRSPGRSYEQYF
TRBV11-2,-,TRBJ2-6,-,TGTGCCAGCAGCTTAGGAACAGGCTCTGGGGCCAACGTCCTGACTTTC,CASSLGTGSGANVLTF
TRBV5-6,-,TRBJ1-5,-,TGTGCCAGCCCGGGCAATCAGCCCCAGCATTTT,CASPGNQPQHF
TRBV7-3,-,TRBJ2-7,-,TGTGCCAGCAGCTGGAATGCGGCCTACGAGCAGTACTTC,CASSWNAAYEQYF
TRBV11-3,-,TRBJ2-7,few,TGTGCCAGCAGCTTAACCAGGGCCAGCTACGAGCAGTACTTC,CASSLTRASYEQYF
TRBV29-1,TRBD1,TRBJ2-7,-,TGCAGCGCAAGCCGGGACAGGGACTCCTACGAGCAGTACTTC,CSASRDRDSYEQYF
TRBV2,-,TRBJ2-1,-,TGTGCCAGCAGTGCTCGGCAGGCTCGTGAGCAGTTCTTC,CASSARQAREQFF
TRBV2,-,TRBJ1-2,-,TGTGCCGGGAGGGAGTTTGGCGGTGGCTACACCTTC,CAGREFGGGYTF
TRBV7-7,-,TRBJ2-5,-,TGTGCTAGCAGCTTAGCGAGGAGAGAGACCCAGTACTTC,CASSLARRETQYF
TRBV4-1,TRBD1,TRBJ2-7,-,TGCGCCAGCAGCCCGAACCTTGGGACAGGGACCTACGAGCAGTACTTC,CASSPNLGTGTYEQYF
TRBV9,-,TRBJ1-2,-,TGTGCCAGCAGCCAAATTTTACAGGGCTATGGCTACACCTTC,CASSQILQGYGYTF
TRBV4-1,TRBD2,TRBJ2-7,-,TGCGCCAGCAGCCAATCAACTAGCGGGAGTTCCTCCTACGAGCAGTACTTC,CASSQSTSGSSSYEQYF
TRBV27,-,TRBJ1-2,-,TGTGCCAGCAGTTTTCTCGGGGGGTATGGCTACCCCTTC,CASSFLGGYGYPF
TRBV9,-,TRBJ2-7,-,TGTGCCAGCAGCGACGGGAACGCCTACGAGCAGTACTTC,CASSDGNAYEQYF
TRBV5-4,-,TRBJ1-2,-,TGTGCCAGCAGCTTGGGCGGGGCTGACTATGGCTACACCTTC,CASSLGGADYGYTF
TRBV6-6,TRBD1,TRBJ2-7,-,TGTGCCAGCAGTTACTCGACAGGGTGGAACGAGCAGTACTTC,CASSYSTGWNEQYF
TRBV7-9,TRBD1,TRBJ1-2,-,TGTGCCAGCAGCCCCGGGACAGGGTATTCCTATGGCTACACCTTC,CASSPGTGYSYGYTF
TRBV10-3,TRBD2,TRBJ2-1,-,TGTGCCATCAGTGAGGAAGGACTAGCGGGCAGTTACAATGAGCAGTTCTTC,CAISEEGLAGSYNEQFF
TRBV11-3,-,TRBJ2-7,-,TGTGCCAGCAGCCCCGATGGAGGAAGCTACGAGCAGTACTTC,CASSPDGGSYEQYF
TRBV29-1,-,TRBJ2-3,-,TGCAGTTCACAGCACACAGATACGCAGTATTTT,CSSQHTDTQYF
TRBV19,TRBD1,TRBJ2-3,-,TGTGCCAGTAGTATTCTCCTCCAAACAGGGGGCCGAAGCACAGATACGCAGTATTTT,CASSILLQTGGRSTDTQYF
TRBV28,TRBD2,TRBJ2-2,-,TGTGCCAGCAGTTTGGGAGGGGCGAACACCGGGGAGCTGTTTTTT,CASSLGGANTGELFF
TRBV2,TRBD2,TRBJ2-3,few,TGTGCCACCGGGACTAGCGGAGATACGCAGTATTTT,CATGTSGDTQYF
TRBV29-1,-,TRBJ2-7,-,TGCAGCGTTGATTGGGCAGGAGGACGCCACGAGCAGTACTTC,CSVDWAGGRHEQYF
TRBV18,-,TRBJ2-5,-,TGTGCCAGCTCACCAAAGGGGGAGACCCAGTACTTC,CASSPKGETQYF
TRBV18,-,TRBJ1-2,-,TGTGCCAGCTCACCAAGGCCCGGGGGAGGGGCGGACTATGGCTACACCTTC,CASSPRPGGGADYGYTF
TRBV9,TRBD2,TRBJ2-1,once,TGTGCCAGCAGCGTAGTAGCGGGGGGCTTCAGCTCCTACAATGAGCAGTTCTTC,CASSVVAGGFSSYNEQFF
TRBV18,-,TRBJ1-5,once,TGTGCCAGCTCATTACTGGAGGGGAGCAATCAGCCCCAGCATTTT,CASSLLEGSNQPQHF
TRBV6-1,TRBD1,TRBJ2-7,-,TGTGCCGGGACAGACTACTCCTACGAGCAGTACTTC,CAGTDYSYEQYF
TRBV4-3,-,TRBJ2-1,-,TGCGCCAGCAGCCAAGATTATGCAGGGGTAAACTACAATGAGCAGTTCTTC,CASSQDYAGVNYNEQFF
TRBV4-3,TRBD1,TRBJ1-2,-,TGCGCCAGCAGCCCTACAGGGGGAATAGGCTACACCTTC,CASSPTGGIGYTF
TRBV27,TRBD2,TRBJ2-5,-,TGTGCCAGCAGCTCCCGGGGGGGAATGGAGACCCAGTACTTC,CASSSRGGMETQYF
TRBV4-3,TRBD2,TRBJ2-7,-,TGCGCCAGCAGCCAAGAACCGGGGGGCTACGAGCAGTACTTC,CASSQEPGGYEQYF
TRBV5-6,TRBD2,TRBJ2-1,-,TGTGCCAGCAGCTTGTGGGTACTAGCGGCCTACAATGAGCAGTTCTTC,CASSLWVLAAYNEQFF